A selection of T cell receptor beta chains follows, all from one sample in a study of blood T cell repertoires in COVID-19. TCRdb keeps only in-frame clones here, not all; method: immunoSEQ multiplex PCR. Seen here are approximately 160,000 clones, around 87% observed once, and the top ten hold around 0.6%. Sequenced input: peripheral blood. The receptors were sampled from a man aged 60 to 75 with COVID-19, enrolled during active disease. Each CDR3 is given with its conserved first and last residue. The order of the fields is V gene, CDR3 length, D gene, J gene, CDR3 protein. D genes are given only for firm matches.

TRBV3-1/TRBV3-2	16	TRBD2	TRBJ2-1	CASSPHLGEGYNEQFF
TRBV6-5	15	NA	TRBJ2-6	CASSYGHPGANVLTF
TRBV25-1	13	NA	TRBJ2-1	CASSSLNYNEQFF
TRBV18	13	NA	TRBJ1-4	CASQQPNNEKLFF
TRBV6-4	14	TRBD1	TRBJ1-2	CASSTGTAPGGYTF
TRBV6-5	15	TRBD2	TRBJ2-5	CASSYQTSGQETQYF
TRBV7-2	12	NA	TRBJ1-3	CASQGFGNTIYF
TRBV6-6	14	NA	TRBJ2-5	CASSSPLYQETQYF
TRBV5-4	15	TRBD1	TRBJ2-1	CASSSSGTGWNEQFF
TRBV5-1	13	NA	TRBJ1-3	CASSLGGGNTIYF
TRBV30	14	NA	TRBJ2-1	CAWYRRGSYNEQFF
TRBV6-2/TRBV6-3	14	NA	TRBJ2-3	CASSLWGATDTQYF
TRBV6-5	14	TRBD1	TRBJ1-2	CASSYGTGESGYTF
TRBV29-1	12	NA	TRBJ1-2	CSVPGKNYGYTF
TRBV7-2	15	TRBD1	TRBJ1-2	CASSPTGGGLYGYTF
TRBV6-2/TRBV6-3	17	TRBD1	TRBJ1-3	CASSSLIGQGSGNTIYF
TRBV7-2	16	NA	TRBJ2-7	CASSFKTGLGPYEQYF
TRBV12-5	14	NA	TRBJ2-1	CASGLAPQDSEQFF
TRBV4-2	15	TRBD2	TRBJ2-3	CASSQDTSATDTQYF
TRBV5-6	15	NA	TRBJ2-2	CASRYRRGFTGELFF
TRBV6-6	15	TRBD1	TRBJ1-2	CASSYGSGGRDGYTF